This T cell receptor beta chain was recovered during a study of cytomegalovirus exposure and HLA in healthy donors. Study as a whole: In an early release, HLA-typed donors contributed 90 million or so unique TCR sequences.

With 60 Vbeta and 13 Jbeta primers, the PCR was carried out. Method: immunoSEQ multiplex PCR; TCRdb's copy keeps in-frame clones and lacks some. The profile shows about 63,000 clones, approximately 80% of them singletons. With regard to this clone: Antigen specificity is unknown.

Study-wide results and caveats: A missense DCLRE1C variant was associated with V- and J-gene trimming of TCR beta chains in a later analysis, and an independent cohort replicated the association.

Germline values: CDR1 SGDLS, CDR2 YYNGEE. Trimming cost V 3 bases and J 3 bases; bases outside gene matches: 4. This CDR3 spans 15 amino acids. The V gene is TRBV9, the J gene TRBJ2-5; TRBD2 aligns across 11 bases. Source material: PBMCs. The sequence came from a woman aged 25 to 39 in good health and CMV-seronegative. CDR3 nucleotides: TGTGCCAGCAGCGGAGTAGCGGGGGGGAAAGAGACCCAGTACTTC. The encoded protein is CASSGVAGGKETQYF.